This T cell receptor (beta chain) was sequenced for a study of cytomegalovirus exposure and HLA in healthy donors. Study-wide points: Previous analysis showed most TCR beta V segments were productive about 87% or about 30% of the time. According to a later analysis, most TCR beta chains associated with CMV appeared HLA-restricted. Excluded: some indistinguishable V segments such as TRBV6-2 and TRBV6-3.

This CDR3 has 17 residues. Deletions cut 5 bases from V and 0 bases from J, with 20 bases between. The germline CDR1 and CDR2 sequences are PRHDT and FYEKMQ (reference sequence). With 60 Vbeta and 13 Jbeta primers, the PCR was carried out. Generated by immunoSEQ multiplex PCR, the TCRdb table keeps only in-frame clones and is missing some. Here the sample spans roughly 120,000 clones, approximately 76% being singletons. About this clone: Its antigen is as yet unknown.

The TCR originated in a middle-aged man in good health and CMV-seropositive. Source material: PBMCs. This sequence joins TRBV13 and TRBJ2-7; tentative D call: TRBD1 (6 bases). CDR3 coding DNA: TGTGCCAGCAGCGTCAGGGGAAGAGGGTCCCCCTCCTACGAGCAGTACTTC. It specifies CASSVRGRGSPSYEQYF.